A single sample is the source of the 24 T cell receptor beta chains below, sequenced in a study of T-cell memory formation after mild COVID-19. TCRdb reprocessed the 5' RACE reads with MiXCR, giving one entry per CDR3 protein. The data hold around 300,000 distinct CDR3 sequences, with 15% to 20% observed a single time. The specimen sequenced was PBMCs or a T cell subset sorted from them (not recorded which). These receptors were obtained from a man in his late teens or twenties who had mild COVID-19 (a few samples of this study predate the infection). Cell type and time point are not known.

This clonotype was observed many times. This chain connects TRBV5-6 to TRBJ2-7; a weak D match, TRBD1 (6 bases). The V end was cut by 4 bases, the J end by 4 bases, with 9 bases between. CDR3 length: 12 residues. CDR1 and CDR2 (germline): SGHDT, YYEEEE. CDR3 nucleotide sequence: TGTGCCAGCAGCGCAGGGGAATACGAGCAGTACGTC. It yields the protein CASSAGEYEQYV.

The chain carries TRBV9 and TRBJ2-5; tentatively, D is TRBD2 (5 bases). Trimming stripped 0 bases from V and 5 bases from J, with 11 bases between. The CDR3 runs 14 residues. Germline-derived CDR1 and CDR2 are SGDLS and YYNGEE. CDR3 residues: CASSVGIGGETQYF. The CDR3, as DNA: TGTGCCAGCAGCGTAGGTATCGGCGGGGAGACCCAGTACTTC. Using reference TRBV9 and TRBJ2-5 for the parts outside the CDR3, the full variable domain is DSGVTQTPKHLITATGQRVTLRCSPRSGDLSVYWYQQSLDQGLQFLIQYYNGEERAKGNILERFSAQQFPDLHSELNLSSLELGDSALYFCASSVGIGGETQYFGPGTRLLVL.

Only a few counts were recorded for this clonotype. The V gene is TRBV4-1, the J gene TRBJ1-2; maybe TRBD1 (6 bases). Germline V gene data show CDR1 as MGHRA and CDR2 as YSYEKL. Trimming left V 1 base short and J 8 bases short, with 17 bases between. There are 15 residues in the CDR3. This chain's CDR3 is CASSQGDIGSRGYTF. The CDR3 bases are TGCGCCAGCAGCCAAGGGGACATCGGGTCGCGGGGCTACACCTTC.

This rearrangement joins TRBV4-3 to TRBJ1-2; a weak D match, TRBD1 (5 bases). The CDR3 spans 16 residues. V lost 0 bases to trimming and J lost 4 bases, with 15 bases between them. Germline CDR1 and CDR2: LGHNA and YSLEER. The CDR3, as DNA: TGCGCCAGCAGCCAAGACTGGTTGGCAGGGCGCTATGGCTACACCTTC. This translates into CASSQDWLAGRYGYTF.

This clonotype was seen more than once but under ten times. The chain links TRBV7-8 to TRBJ1-4; 10 bases map to TRBD1. The CDR3 is made up of 15 amino acids. V trimming: 5 bases; J trimming: 3 bases; junction bases outside the gene matches: 3. Germline CDR1 is SGHVS and CDR2 is FQNEAQ. This CDR3 reads CASSRQGAANEKLFF. CDR3 DNA: TGTGCCAGCAGCCGACAGGGGGCGGCTAATGAAAAACTGTTTTTT.

The chain recombines TRBV2 with TRBJ2-1, with D maybe TRBD1 (6 bases). This CDR3 has 11 residues. Germline V lookup: CDR1 SNHLY, CDR2 FYNNEI. Trimming cost V 8 bases and J 7 bases, with 9 bases left between them. The CDR3 reads CASRTGNEQFF. The CDR3 nucleotides read TGTGCCAGCCGAACAGGGAATGAGCAGTTCTTC. The full variable domain, its missing parts supplied by reference TRBV2 and TRBJ2-1, is EPEVTQTPSHQVTQMGQEVILRCVPISNHLYFYWYRQILGQKVEFLVSFYNNEISEKSEIFDDQFSVERPDGSNFTLKIRSTKLEDSAMYFCASRTGNEQFFGPGTRLTVL.

This clonotype has a handful of counts. This chain joins TRBV14 and TRBJ2-3; the D is unclear. Germline CDR1 and CDR2: SGHDN and FVKESK. The CDR3 has 15 residues. Trimming took off 0 bases at V and 2 bases at J, with 9 bases between the two ends. In DNA form, the CDR3 reads TGTGCCAGCAGCCAAGAGTGGCAGTCCACAGATACGCAGTATTTT. It encodes CASSQEWQSTDTQYF.

This clonotype appeared a few times. The rearrangement joins TRBV12-3 or TRBV12-4 to TRBJ2-7; the match to TRBD2 covers 7 bases. CDR3 length: 15 residues. J lost 4 bases, V lost 1 base, and 7 bases had no gene match. The CDR3 nucleotides are TGTGCCAGCAGTTTAGTAGTGGCTAGCGGTTACGAGCAGTACGTC. Translation gives CASSLVVASGYEQYV.

This clonotype turned up a few times. The chain employs TRBV12-3 or TRBV12-4 and TRBJ1-5; 8 bases match TRBD1. The CDR3 totals 16 residues. J lost 1 base, V lost 5 bases, and 7 bases had no gene match. This chain's CDR3 is CASSRRTGNSNQPQHF. CDR3 bases: TGTGCCAGCAGTCGACGGACAGGGAACAGCAATCAGCCCCAGCATTTT.

This sequence joins TRBV7-3 and TRBJ1-5, with 9 positions matching TRBD1. This CDR3 is 17 amino acids long. CDR1 is SGHTA and CDR2 is FQGTGA in the germline V gene. V shed 0 bases, J shed 6 bases, and the junction held 9 bases outside the gene matches. CDR3 loop: CASSLTSHRGLTQPQHF. DNA of the CDR3: TGTGCCAGCAGCTTAACGAGCCACAGGGGGCTTACTCAGCCCCAGCATTTT. Complete variable domain (other parts from reference TRBV7-3 and TRBJ1-5): GAGVSQTPSNKVTEKGKYVELRCDPISGHTALYWYRQSLGQGPEFLIYFQGTGAADDSGLPNDRFFAVRPEGSVSTLKIQRTERGDSAVYLCASSLTSHRGLTQPQHFGDGTRLSIL.

In its sample, this clonotype was seen a few times. This sequence joins TRBV12-5 and TRBJ2-7, with TRBD1 matching 9 bases. Germline V gene sequence: CDR1 LGHNT, CDR2 FRNRAP. The CDR3 has 15 residues. The V and J ends lost 5 bases and 3 bases, in that order; junction bases with no gene match: 8. CDR3 residues: CASGPGQGSRYEQYF. CDR3 nucleotide sequence: TGTGCTAGTGGTCCGGGACAGGGAAGTCGCTACGAGCAGTACTTC.

The J gene is TRBJ2-4, the V gene TRBV5-6; 14 positions match TRBD2. The CDR3 has 15 residues. The trim removed 4 bases at V and 8 bases at J, leaving 5 bases unmatched. CDR1 and CDR2 from the germline V gene are SGHDT and YYEEEE. The CDR3 region has the DNA TGTGCCAGCAGCCCCGGGACTAGCGGGGGACACATTCAGTACTTC. Amino acid sequence: CASSPGTSGGHIQYF.

This sequence joins TRBV11-2 and TRBJ1-2; no firm D call. This CDR3 spans 13 amino acids. Germline-derived CDR1 and CDR2 are SGHAT and FQNNGV. V gave up 3 bases and J gave up 5 bases, with 10 bases separating them. This CDR3 is CASSFGQQYGYTF. The DNA for the CDR3 is TGTGCCAGCAGCTTCGGGCAACAGTATGGCTACACCTTC.

This chain uses TRBV28 with TRBJ2-7, with D possibly being TRBD1 (5 bases). The V gene lost 6 bases and the J gene lost 2 bases, with 11 bases spanning the gap. The CDR3 covers 13 residues. Germline loops: CDR1 MDHEN, CDR2 SYDVKM. The CDR3 coding sequence is TGTGCCAGCAGGGTCGGCAGGGCCTACGAGCAGTACTTC. Translation: CASRVGRAYEQYF. Looking up the rest from reference TRBV28 and TRBJ2-7 gives the full variable domain: DVKVTQSSRYLVKRTGEKVFLECVQDMDHENMFWYRQDPGLGLRLIYFSYDVKMKEKGDIPEGYSVSREKKERFSLILESASTNQTSMYLCASRVGRAYEQYFGPGTRLTVT.

The chain links TRBV27 to TRBJ1-1; the D gene is possibly TRBD1 (6 bases). There are 16 residues in the CDR3. In germline, CDR1 is MNHEY, CDR2 SMNVEV (reference sequence). Trimming removed 3 bases from V and 4 bases from J, with 18 bases in between. The CDR3 region is CASSFDFGGLSTEAFF. CDR3 in DNA: TGTGCCAGCAGTTTTGATTTCGGGGGCCTGAGCACTGAAGCTTTCTTT.

The gene calls are TRBV7-9 and TRBJ2-7; possible D gene TRBD2, 6 bases. Germline V gives CDR1 SEHNR, CDR2 FQNEAQ (reference sequence). The ends were cut back, 5 bases at V and 3 bases at J, with 14 bases in the middle. The length of the CDR3 is 14 residues. This chain's CDR3 is CASSAAGRNYEQYF. In DNA form, the CDR3 reads TGTGCCAGCAGCGCAGCAGGGAGGAACTACGAGCAGTACTTC.

The chain recombines TRBV13 with TRBJ1-6, with unresolved D. Germline CDR1 PRHDT, CDR2 FYEKMQ (reference sequence). Trimming removed 5 bases at V and 7 bases at J, with 12 bases between. There are 14 residues in the CDR3. CDR3: CASSRPGTNSPLHF. The CDR3 DNA is TGTGCCAGCAGCCGCCCAGGAACGAATTCACCCCTCCACTTT.

This clonotype was observed a few times. In DNA, the CDR3 is TGCAGTGCTAGGGCCTCCATTAAGGGACAGGGTGTTGTAGCTTTCTTT. Translation gives CSARASIKGQGVVAFF. The V and J genes are TRBV20-1 and TRBJ1-1; 9 bases fit TRBD1. Germline V gene data show CDR1 as DFQATT and CDR2 as SNEGSKA (reference sequence). Trimming at V came to 3 bases and at J to 10 bases, leaving 18 bases not matched to a gene. The CDR3 has 16 amino acids.

This clonotype has more than one count but fewer than ten. The chain joins TRBV10-1 to TRBJ2-7; D is uncertain. CDR3 length: 14 residues. Germline CDR1 and CDR2: WNHNN and SYGVQD (reference sequence). The V and J ends lost 9 bases and 0 bases respectively, with 15 bases between them. This CDR3 reads CARERTEFSYEQYF. CDR3 DNA sequence: TGCGCCAGGGAACGGACGGAGTTCTCCTACGAGCAGTACTTC.

This clonotype turned up a few times. The chain combines TRBV7-2 with TRBJ1-2; tentative D call: TRBD1 (5 bases). The CDR3 is 19 residues long. CDR1 and CDR2 from the germline V gene are SGHTA and FQGNSA. Trimming took 5 bases from V and 2 from J, leaving 27 bases between them. CDR3 sequence reads: CASSKLTLSPGTENYGYTF. Here the CDR3 DNA reads TGTGCCAGCAGCAAGCTGACCCTTAGTCCCGGGACGGAAAACTATGGCTACACCTTC.

This chain uses TRBV5-1 with TRBJ1-1; 9 bases line up with TRBD1. The CDR3 covers 16 residues. Unmatched junction bases numbered 8, after V lost 0 bases and J lost 5 bases. Germline V gives CDR1 SGHRS, CDR2 YFSETQ. The CDR3 is CASSLANTGGGTEAFF. The DNA for the CDR3 is TGCGCCAGCAGCTTGGCAAATACAGGGGGCGGGACTGAAGCTTTCTTT.

This clonotype was counted a single time. The chain links TRBV18 to TRBJ1-2; a possible D gene is TRBD1 (5 bases). The CDR3 totals 14 residues. From germline, CDR1 is KGHSH and CDR2 LQKENI. V lost 6 bases, J lost 3 bases, and 14 bases lay in between. CDR3 bases: TGTGCCAGCTCCCCCGGACGGGGCCACTATGGCTACACCTTC. Protein: CASSPGRGHYGYTF. The variable domain in full, completed from reference TRBV18 and TRBJ1-2, reads NAGVMQNPRHLVRRRGQEARLRCSPMKGHSHVYWYRQLPEEGLKFMVYLQKENIIDESGMPKERFSAEFPKEGPSILRIQQVVRGDSAAYFCASSPGRGHYGYTFGSGTRLTVV.

At least ten counts were recorded for this clonotype. V gene TRBV6-5 combines with J gene TRBJ2-4; D not certain. V was pared by 4 bases and J by 8 bases, with 18 bases between. CDR1 is MNHEY and CDR2 is SVGAGI in the germline V gene. This CDR3 spans 15 amino acids. The CDR3 protein is CASSSRRALWDIQYF. CDR3 coding DNA: TGTGCCAGCAGTTCGAGAAGGGCCCTGTGGGACATTCAGTACTTC.

This sequence joins TRBV5-1 and TRBJ1-2; D not certain. Trimming removed 4 bases from V and 4 bases from J, with 11 bases in between. The CDR3 is made up of 13 amino acids. CDR1 is SGHRS, CDR2 YFSETQ, per germline. The CDR3 DNA reads as TGCGCCAGCAGCACGACCGTCGCCTATGGCTACACCTTC. It encodes CASSTTVAYGYTF.